A selection of T cell receptor beta chains follows, all from one sample in a study of Graves' ophthalmopathy and Graves' hyperthyroidism. Each CDR3 protein gets one entry after TCRdb re-called the multiplex PCR reads with MiXCR. The sample lists 660,000 or so distinct CDR3 sequences; about 40% were seen once. Input material: peripheral blood. Receptors originate from an adult man with Graves' ophthalmopathy. The CDR3 runs from the conserved cysteine through the conserved F or W.

j_call v_call cdr3_aa
TRBJ1-1 TRBV4-1 CASRSRSLTEAFF
TRBJ2-5 TRBV4-1 CASSQGVVDRGETQYF
TRBJ2-6 TRBV9 CASSVAWGADRDSSGANVLTF
TRBJ1-5 TRBV9 CASSQDRDNNQPQHF
TRBJ1-6 TRBV10-2 CASSPGQANNSPLHF
TRBJ1-2 TRBV7-9 CASSLVAGDRDGYTF
TRBJ1-1 TRBV29-1 CSVLSGQRNTEAFF
- TRBV24-1 CATSEHLGGYNEQFF
TRBJ2-7 TRBV20-1 CSARVTSGNYEQYF
TRBJ1-2 TRBV7-9 CASSSSGTGKNYGYTF
TRBJ2-7 TRBV10-3 CAISEYGLEVYEQYF
TRBJ2-7 TRBV10-2 CASSESGGTAPYEQYF
TRBJ1-5 TRBV20-1 CSATDREDQPQHF
TRBJ1-2 TRBV10-3 CASRAYRGPF
TRBJ1-3 TRBV5-1 CASSLAPGHGNTIYF
TRBJ2-2 TRBV5-1 CASSWDGQGNTGEPFF
TRBJ2-5 TRBV19 CASSEGAWIQETQYF
TRBJ1-2 TRBV25-1 CASRQGHGDYGYTF
TRBJ2-7 TRBV20-1 CSANRNPYPREQYF
TRBJ2-2 TRBV29-1 CSVEKGMTNTGELFF
TRBJ2-7 TRBV10-3 CAISKGLETYEQYF
TRBJ1-4 TRBV5-5 CASSLDGGGNEKLFF
TRBJ2-2 TRBV2 CASSPGTSGSGELFF
TRBJ1-5 TRBV10-3 CASRQGIQPQHF
TRBJ2-2 TRBV9 CASSFGTSGTGELFF
TRBJ2-7 TRBV29-1 CSVERGQGLTYEQYF
TRBJ2-7 TRBV30 CAWSQGMTYEQYF
TRBJ1-1 TRBV9 CASSGRTGTEAFF
TRBJ1-4 TRBV9 CASSSRDNTNEKLFF
TRBJ2-7 TRBV29-1 CSVEGLSGQGSYEQYF
TRBJ2-5 TRBV4-1 CASSSSSGGYQETQYF
TRBJ2-5 TRBV9 CASSVAVSGRETQYF
TRBJ1-1 TRBV25-1 CASSLGAYTEAFF
TRBJ2-6 TRBV10-3 CAISGTSSGANVLTF
TRBJ1-2 TRBV14 CASSSGLTANYGYTF
TRBJ1-1 TRBV11-1 CASSGGDSEAFF
TRBJ2-6 TRBV7-9 CASSQQGEANVLTF
TRBJ1-2 TRBV9 CASSPTGRVIYGYTF
TRBJ2-7 TRBV4-2 CASSQELAGFYEQYF
TRBJ2-2 TRBV20-1 CSAVRTGELFF
TRBJ1-2 TRBV30 CAWGTGGYGYTF
TRBJ1-1 TRBV10-3 CAISDGGQRNTEAFF
TRBJ1-5 TRBV10-2 CASSESGARPQPQHF
TRBJ1-1 TRBV10-3 CAIRHSGGNTEAFF
TRBJ1-5 TRBV10-3 CAIAIGVNQPQHF
TRBJ1-4 TRBV5-8 CASTGTEREKLFF
TRBJ2-5 TRBV2 CASRGSGTLNQPQYF
TRBJ2-5 TRBV2 CASSEADGQETQYF
TRBJ2-7 TRBV7-2 CASSLGPRGAGGLYEQYF
TRBJ1-1 TRBV10-3 CAISAGGLNTEAFF
TRBJ1-3 TRBV7-2 CASSTRRNSGNTIYF
TRBJ2-7 TRBV19 CASSPGTSGSSEQYF
TRBJ2-5 TRBV10-3 CAVGTAQETQYF
TRBJ2-6 TRBV29-1 CSVAEAYVLTF
TRBJ2-7 TRBV2 CASAGTGGHEQYF
TRBJ1-3 TRBV12-5 CASGLKEGNTIYF
TRBJ1-5 TRBV2 CASNTGTSNQPQHF
TRBJ2-5 TRBV5-1 CASSFGAGGNQETQYF
TRBJ2-2 TRBV25-1 CASSFGGVYEQYFGPGGELFF
TRBJ2-7 TRBV5-1 CASSFGLTSYEQYF